These T cell receptor beta chains were read from a single sample in a study of blood T cell repertoires in COVID-19. The assay was immunoSEQ multiplex PCR, and TCRdb's table has in-frame clones only and misses some. In the table there are 310,000 or so clones, roughly 90% of which are singletons. Sequenced input: PBMCs or T cells enriched from blood (not recorded which). The receptor source for this set is a woman between 40 and 55 years old who had recovered from COVID-19. Each CDR3 is given with its conserved first and last residue. Each record gives: CDR3 length, V gene, D gene, clone size, J gene, CDR3 protein, CDR3 DNA. The D gene is left open where the match is weak. Clone size, where shown, is once, few, many, or a class for clones that have expanded.

>15|TRBV9|TRBD2|.|TRBJ2-3
CASSRLAGGLDTQYF
TGTGCCAGCAGCCGACTAGCGGGAGGTTTAGATACGCAGTATTTT
>12|TRBV9|.|.|TRBJ2-7
CASSTGGYEQYF
TGTGCCAGCAGCACTGGTGGCTACGAGCAGTACTTC
>15|TRBV5-1|.|.|TRBJ2-7
CASSLEPSRSYEQYF
TGCGCCAGCAGCTTGGAACCTTCCAGGTCCTACGAGCAGTACTTC
>14|TRBV24-1|.|.|TRBJ2-1
CATSDWGPWDEQFF
TGTGCCACCAGTGATTGGGGCCCATGGGATGAGCAGTTCTTC
>14|TRBV11-3|TRBD1|.|TRBJ1-1
CASSFEGAVPEAFF
TGTGCCAGCAGCTTCGAGGGGGCAGTACCTGAAGCTTTCTTT
>14|TRBV30|TRBD1|once|TRBJ1-2
CAWRGQGQNYGYTF
TGTGCCTGGAGGGGACAGGGACAAAATTATGGCTACACCTTC
>12|TRBV2|TRBD1|.|TRBJ2-7
CARGDRAYEQYF
TGTGCCCGGGGGGACAGGGCCTACGAGCAGTACTTC
>15|TRBV7-2|.|.|TRBJ1-6
CASSLVGTNAGRLHF
TGTGCCAGCAGCTTAGTGGGGACTAACGCTGGGCGCCTCCACTTT
>16|TRBV6-1|TRBD1|few|TRBJ2-1
CASSGPGQGAQYEQFF
TGTGCCAGCAGTGGACCGGGACAGGGGGCGCAGTATGAGCAGTTCTTC
>14|TRBV10-3|.|.|TRBJ1-3
CAISESSPGNTIYF
TGTGCCATCAGTGAGTCTTCGCCCGGGAACACCATATATTTT
>18|TRBV10-3|TRBD2|.|TRBJ2-1
CAINVVDSGGALYNEQFF
TGTGCCATCAACGTCGTCGACAGCGGGGGGGCCCTCTACAATGAGCAGTTCTTC
>12|TRBV28|.|.|TRBJ2-7
CASSFSSYEQYF
TGTGCCAGCAGTTTTAGCTCCTACGAGCAGTACTTC
>15|TRBV6-5|.|once|TRBJ1-2
CASSSHRDLNYGYTF
TGTGCCAGCAGTTCTCACAGAGACCTTAACTATGGCTACACCTTC
>15|TRBV28|.|.|TRBJ2-7
CASTGGGSSSYEQYF
TGTGCCAGTACCGGGGGCGGGAGTAGCTCCTACGAGCAGTACTTC
>15|TRBV28|TRBD1|.|TRBJ1-4
CASSPRTGRPEKLFF
TGTGCCAGCAGTCCCCGGACAGGGAGGCCTGAAAAACTGTTTTTT
>15|TRBV28|.|.|TRBJ1-2
CASRPSRGSFSGYTF
TGTGCCAGCCGCCCATCACGAGGCTCTTTTTCCGGCTACACCTTC
>14|TRBV27|TRBD2|.|TRBJ2-1
CASGLAGPPAEQFF
TGTGCCTCGGGACTAGCGGGACCACCAGCGGAGCAGTTCTTC
>15|TRBV5-1|TRBD2|.|TRBJ2-3
CASSTSGDYTDTQYF
TGCGCCAGCAGCACTAGCGGGGATTACACAGATACGCAGTATTTT
>12|TRBV30|TRBD1|few|TRBJ1-1
CAWSTTGVEAFF
TGTGCCTGGAGTACGACAGGGGTTGAAGCTTTCTTT
>15|TRBV7-2|.|.|TRBJ1-1
CASSFEGVVNTEAFF
TGTGCCAGCAGCTTTGAGGGTGTAGTCAACACTGAAGCTTTCTTT
>18|TRBV9|TRBD1|.|TRBJ2-1
CASSTEDRAPLGGNEQFF
TGTGCCAGCAGCACGGAGGACAGGGCTCCCCTCGGAGGCAATGAGCAGTTCTTC
>18|TRBV18|TRBD2|.|TRBJ2-1
CASSPGPGGGLARNEQFF
TGTGCCAGCTCACCGGGACCAGGGGGGGGACTAGCGCGCAATGAGCAGTTCTTC
>13|TRBV7-6|.|.|TRBJ1-1
CASSLGIGRDAFF
TGTGCCAGCAGCTTAGGGATAGGGAGGGATGCTTTCTTT
>14|TRBV30|.|once|TRBJ1-5
CAWSVPHSHQPQHF
TGTGCCTGGAGTGTACCCCATAGCCATCAGCCCCAGCATTTT
>15|TRBV6-5|.|.|TRBJ1-5
CASSYSRGGVQPQHF
TGTGCCAGCAGTTACTCGAGGGGAGGGGTACAGCCCCAGCATTTT
>14|TRBV27|TRBD2|.|TRBJ2-7
CASSFSGVGIEQYF
TGTGCCAGCAGTTTTAGCGGGGTTGGAATCGAGCAGTACTTC
>12|TRBV6-5|.|.|TRBJ1-2
CASSPRIYGYTF
TGTGCCAGCAGTCCGAGGATCTATGGCTACACCTTC
>16|TRBV7-2|TRBD2|.|TRBJ2-1
CASSRRAGDAYNEQFF
TGTGCCAGCAGCCGGCGGGCGGGGGACGCCTACAATGAGCAGTTCTTC
>14|TRBV7-2|.|.|TRBJ2-7
CASSLLITTDEQYF
TGTGCCAGCAGCCTCCTGATAACAACAGATGAGCAGTACTTC
>14|TRBV19|TRBD1|.|TRBJ2-5
CASTGTGGRETQYF
TGTGCCAGCACCGGGACAGGGGGCCGAGAGACCCAGTACTTC
>16|TRBV5-1|.|.|TRBJ1-3
CASSQHAVHSGNTIYF
TGCGCCAGCAGCCAACACGCAGTTCACTCTGGAAACACCATATATTTT
>15|TRBV7-2|.|.|TRBJ1-2
CASSFTGQTWYGYTF
TGTGCCAGCAGCTTTACTGGGCAGACCTGGTATGGCTACACCTTC
>16|TRBV5-6|TRBD1|.|TRBJ1-1
CASSWSGGKVNTEAFF
TGTGCCAGCAGCTGGTCAGGGGGGAAGGTGAACACTGAAGCTTTCTTT
>14|TRBV7-8|.|.|TRBJ1-1
CASSLLFDSTEAFF
TGTGCCAGCAGCTTACTGTTCGACAGCACTGAAGCTTTCTTT
>11|TRBV7-3|.|.|TRBJ2-1
CASSSGNEQFF
TGTGCCAGCAGCTCGGGGAATGAGCAGTTCTTC
>15|TRBV5-1|.|.|TRBJ2-2
CASSNSNANTGELFF
TGCGCCAGCAGTAATAGTAATGCGAACACCGGGGAGCTGTTTTTT
>16|TRBV12-1|.|.|TRBJ2-1
CASSFAGTPLYNEQFF
TGTGCCAGCAGCTTTGCCGGGACTCCCCTCTACAATGAGCAGTTCTTC
>15|TRBV9|TRBD2|.|TRBJ2-1
CASSSGVSSYNEQFF
TGTGCCAGCAGTAGCGGGGTTAGCTCCTACAATGAGCAGTTCTTC
>13|TRBV29-1|TRBD2|.|TRBJ2-3
CSVTSQSTDTQYF
TGCAGCGTGACTAGCCAATCCACAGATACGCAGTATTTT
>14|TRBV6-5|TRBD1|.|TRBJ1-4
CASRFEGAVEKLFF
TGTGCCAGCAGATTCGAGGGGGCGGTTGAAAAACTGTTTTTT
>14|TRBV19|.|.|TRBJ2-7
CASSMGQGSYEQYF
TGTGCCAGTAGTATGGGGCAGGGGAGCTACGAGCAGTACTTC
>14|TRBV7-9|TRBD2|.|TRBJ2-2
CASTMGLAAGELFF
TGTGCCAGCACCATGGGACTAGCGGCCGGGGAGCTGTTTTTT
>14|TRBV2|.|.|TRBJ2-7
CASSEQGSSYEQYF
TGTGCCAGCAGTGAACAGGGAAGTTCCTACGAGCAGTACTTC
>13|TRBV19|TRBD1|.|TRBJ1-1
CASADRGGTEAFF
TGTGCCAGTGCAGACAGGGGGGGAACTGAAGCTTTCTTT
>14|TRBV20-1|.|.|TRBJ2-7
CSASATGTLYEQYF
TGCAGTGCTAGTGCGACAGGGACTCTCTACGAGCAGTACTTC
>14|TRBV10-2|TRBD1|.|TRBJ2-7
CASSESRTGDEQYF
TGCGCCAGCAGTGAGTCTAGGACAGGGGACGAGCAGTACTTC
>16|TRBV7-7|TRBD2|.|TRBJ2-5
CASSLARLAGEETQYF
TGTGCTAGCAGCTTAGCCAGACTAGCGGGAGAAGAGACCCAGTACTTC
>15|TRBV9|TRBD2|.|TRBJ2-1
CASSVSGSSYNEQFF
TGTGCCAGCAGCGTTAGCGGGAGCTCCTACAATGAGCAGTTCTTC
>15|TRBV7-3|.|.|TRBJ2-1
CASSLRGTPNNEQFF
TGTGCCAGCAGCTTACGGGGAACCCCGAACAATGAGCAGTTCTTC
>15|TRBV6-6|.|.|TRBJ2-3
CASSYSGLASDTQYF
TGTGCCAGCAGTTACTCGGGTCTAGCCTCAGATACGCAGTATTTT
>18|TRBV5-4|TRBD2|.|TRBJ2-5
CASSLVAATLADQETQYF
TGTGCCAGCAGCTTGGTGGCGGCCACACTAGCGGACCAAGAGACCCAGTACTTC
>18|TRBV7-3|.|.|TRBJ2-7
CASSLVAATHGTHYEQYF
TGTGCCAGCAGCTTAGTCGCAGCGACCCATGGAACCCACTACGAGCAGTACTTC
>18|TRBV7-2|TRBD2|.|TRBJ2-1
CASSFLTSGGYSYNEQFF
TGTGCCAGCAGCTTCCTGACTAGCGGGGGTTACTCCTACAATGAGCAGTTCTTC